The 28 T cell receptor beta chains in this list originate from one sample, sequenced in a study of T-cell reconstitution after alpha-beta-depleted transplantation in children. TCRbeta library construction was performed incorporating unique molecular identifiers. TCRdb redid the calling of the PCR reads with MiXCR, one entry per CDR3 protein. The profile shows about 580,000 distinct CDR3 sequences, about a quarter of them singletons. Sequenced here: PBMCs, sampled before TCRalphabeta/CD19-depleted stem cell transplant. These receptors came from a boy under three years old with Wiskott-Aldrich syndrome, due to receive a stem cell transplant.

This clonotype was detected only a few times. The CDR3 DNA reads as TGTGCCAGCAGCCAAGATCATGCTAGCGCCTATTACAATGAGCAGTTCTTC. Its translation is CASSQDHASAYYNEQFF. The V gene is TRBV4-2, the J gene TRBJ2-1, with a possible D match to TRBD2 (6 bases). V shed 0 bases and J shed 4 bases, with 16 bases lying between them. The CDR3 is 17 residues long. Germline V gives CDR1 LGHNA, CDR2 YNFKEQ.

This clonotype has only a few counts. The chain combines TRBV9 with TRBJ2-1; 8 bases are a match to TRBD2. Trimming took 2 bases from V and 7 from J; bases not matched to a gene: 8. CDR3 length equals 15 residues. Germline values: CDR1 SGDLS, CDR2 YYNGEE. The CDR3 loop reads CASSVGGGSSNEQFF. The CDR3 DNA follows: TGTGCCAGCAGCGTTGGCGGGGGGAGTTCAAATGAGCAGTTCTTC. Supplemented by reference TRBV9 and TRBJ2-1, the full variable domain reads DSGVTQTPKHLITATGQRVTLRCSPRSGDLSVYWYQQSLDQGLQFLIQYYNGEERAKGNILERFSAQQFPDLHSELNLSSLELGDSALYFCASSVGGGSSNEQFFGPGTRLTVL.

This clonotype occurred a few times. The rearrangement uses TRBV3-1 and TRBJ2-5, with 9 positions matching TRBD2. From germline, CDR1 is LGHDT and CDR2 YNNKEL (reference sequence). The V and J ends lost 1 base and 5 bases, in that order; junction bases with no gene match: 8. The CDR3 sequence is 16 residues long. In DNA form, the CDR3 reads TGTGCCAGCAGCCAAGGGATAGCGGGAGTGGGGGAGACCCAGTACTTC. Protein sequence: CASSQGIAGVGETQYF.

The chain uses TRBV12-3 or TRBV12-4 and TRBJ1-2; perhaps TRBD1 as D (5 bases). The V end was cut by 6 bases, the J end by 4 bases, with 12 bases between. CDR3 length: 13 amino acids. The CDR3 sequence is CASSPTDFYGYTF. The CDR3 bases are TGTGCCAGCAGCCCGACAGACTTCTATGGCTACACCTTC.

The table lists this clonotype with a few counts. One junction end disagrees with the germline gene, perhaps due to a read error. The chain joins TRBV6-1 to TRBJ2-7, with TRBD1 identical over 10 bases. CDR1 and CDR2 (germline): MNHNS, SASEGT. This CDR3 is 13 amino acids long. CDR3: CACRQGAIYEQYF. The DNA of the CDR3 is TGTGCCTGCAGACAGGGGGCAATTTACGAGCAGTACTTC.

The chain couples TRBV27 to TRBJ1-1; TRBD1 agrees at 10 bases. Germline CDR1 MNHEY, CDR2 SMNVEV (reference sequence). The J segment lost 3 bases and the V segment lost 7 bases, leaving 2 bases of the junction unmatched. This CDR3 is built from 13 residues. CDR3 in DNA: TGTGCCAGCACCGGACAGGGGGACACTGAAGCTTTCTTT. Protein product: CASTGQGDTEAFF.

This clonotype was counted a few times. The chain joins TRBV9 to TRBJ2-3; 8 bases agree with TRBD1. Germline V gene sequence: CDR1 SGDLS, CDR2 YYNGEE. V was clipped by 0 bases and J by 0 bases; unmatched bases: 0. The length of the CDR3 is 15 residues. CDR3 sequence (DNA): TGTGCCAGCAGCGTAGGACAGGGGAGCACAGATACGCAGTATTTT. Translating it yields CASSVGQGSTDTQYF.

The V gene is TRBV6-5, the J gene TRBJ1-1; unclear D gene. Germline CDR1 and CDR2: MNHEY and SVGAGI. The CDR3 contains 14 residues. V was clipped by 2 bases and J by 4 bases, with 11 bases between them. CDR3 in amino acids: CASSYGHVGTEAFF. The CDR3 DNA follows: TGTGCCAGCAGTTACGGGCATGTCGGCACTGAAGCTTTCTTT.

The chain has TRBV12-3 or TRBV12-4 and TRBJ2-1; no definite D call. The V gene lost 8 bases and the J gene lost 3 bases, with 11 bases spanning the gap. There are 13 residues in the CDR3. CDR3 in DNA: TGTGCCAGCTGCCCGTCTTTCTACAATGAGCAGTTCTTC. Translating gives CASCPSFYNEQFF.

The chain employs TRBV5-1 and TRBJ1-4; maybe TRBD1 (5 bases). V was cut by 4 bases and J by 2 bases, with 6 bases left in between. The germline V gene encodes CDR1 SGHRS and CDR2 YFSETQ. This CDR3 comprises 13 residues. CDR3 protein: CASSRDTNEKLFF. CDR3 DNA: TGCGCCAGCAGCCGGGACACTAATGAAAAACTGTTTTTT.

This clonotype occurred a few times. This chain uses TRBV9 with TRBJ1-6, with D maybe TRBD1 (6 bases). CDR1 is SGDLS, CDR2 YYNGEE, per germline. V was pared by 3 bases and J by 7 bases, with 14 bases between. CDR3 length: 15 amino acids. Here the CDR3 reads CASSARPGQNSPLHF. The CDR3 DNA follows: TGTGCCAGCAGCGCCCGCCCTGGACAGAATTCACCCCTCCACTTT.

This chain links TRBV2 with TRBJ2-5; TRBD1 matches 8 bases. Germline V CDR1 and CDR2: SNHLY, FYNNEI. The V gene end was trimmed by 5 bases and the J gene end by 5 bases; junction bases not matched to a gene: 7. The CDR3 loop spans 14 amino acids. The CDR3 protein is CASSRTGIGETQYF. DNA for the CDR3: TGTGCCAGCAGTCGGACAGGGATCGGCGAGACCCAGTACTTC. Combining the CDR3 with reference TRBV2 and TRBJ2-5 gives the whole variable domain EPEVTQTPSHQVTQMGQEVILRCVPISNHLYFYWYRQILGQKVEFLVSFYNNEISEKSEIFDDQFSVERPDGSNFTLKIRSTKLEDSAMYFCASSRTGIGETQYFGPGTRLLVL.

The chain combines TRBV5-1 with TRBJ2-7; the match to TRBD2 covers 9 bases. With 0 bases clipped from V and 6 bases from J, the junction kept 7 bases outside the gene matches. Germline values: CDR1 SGHRS, CDR2 YFSETQ. The CDR3 runs 15 residues. The CDR3 spells CASSLGLADGGEQYF. In DNA form, the CDR3 reads TGCGCCAGCAGCTTGGGACTAGCGGATGGTGGCGAGCAGTACTTC.

The chain carries TRBV7-2 and TRBJ2-7, with unresolved D. CDR1 is SGHTA and CDR2 is FQGNSA in the germline V gene. V was clipped by 5 bases and J by 4 bases, with 12 bases between them. This CDR3 contains 13 residues. The DNA for the CDR3 is TGTGCCAGCAGCCCCCCCAACGGGTACGAGCAGTACTTC. Its translation: CASSPPNGYEQYF.

This clonotype was counted between two and nine times. This sequence joins TRBV10-2 and TRBJ2-7; no definite D call. The CDR3 loop spans 15 amino acids. Germline loops: CDR1 WSHSY, CDR2 SAAADI. With 0 bases removed from V and 1 base from J, the gap between germline ends came to 10 bases. CDR3: CASSESSPLSYEQYF. DNA for the CDR3: TGCGCCAGCAGTGAGTCGAGTCCATTATCCTACGAGCAGTACTTC.

In its sample, this clonotype was seen a few times. The J gene is TRBJ2-3, the V gene TRBV5-1, with 14 bases lining up with TRBD2. J gave up 4 bases and V 4 bases, and 11 bases lay outside the gene matches. The CDR3 consists of 18 residues. The germline V gene has CDR1 SGHRS and CDR2 YFSETQ. CDR3 nucleotide sequence: TGCGCCAGCAGCCCGGGGGGACTAGCGGGAGCAATGGCAGATACGCAGTATTTT. This sequence encodes CASSPGGLAGAMADTQYF.

This clonotype was counted between two and nine times. V is TRBV5-1 and J is TRBJ1-2; 7 bases line up with TRBD1. This CDR3 comprises 15 residues. The germline V gene encodes CDR1 SGHRS and CDR2 YFSETQ. V was clipped by 2 bases and J by 7 bases; unmatched bases: 11. Here the CDR3 DNA reads TGCGCCAGCAGCTTACAAAGGATCGGGACAGCTGGCTACACCTTC. Protein product: CASSLQRIGTAGYTF.

V and J are TRBV18 and TRBJ2-1; D possibly uses TRBD1 or TRBD2 (5 bases each). The CDR3 is made up of 15 amino acids. Germline assignment: CDR1 KGHSH and CDR2 LQKENI. Trimming removed 0 bases at V and 6 bases at J, with 12 bases between. As DNA, the CDR3 is TGTGCCAGCTCACCACCGCAGAGGGGTCCCAATGAGCAGTTCTTC. Translation: CASSPPQRGPNEQFF.

The gene calls are TRBV5-1 and TRBJ2-1, with 16 positions matching TRBD2. This CDR3 region has 16 residues. In germline, CDR1 is SGHRS, CDR2 YFSETQ. With 0 bases clipped from V and 10 bases from J, the junction kept 4 bases outside the gene matches. The CDR3 spells CASSLAGGLAGGEQFF. CDR3 in DNA: TGCGCCAGCAGCTTGGCCGGGGGACTAGCGGGAGGGGAGCAGTTCTTC.

The rearrangement joins TRBV12-3 or TRBV12-4 to TRBJ2-3; 9 nucleotides match TRBD2. The junction had 4 bases not matched to a gene; V was cut back by 6 bases and J by 3 bases. The CDR3 has 14 residues. The CDR3 DNA follows: TGTGCCAGCAGGCGGGAGGGCCGTACAGATACGCAGTATTTT. Translation gives CASRREGRTDTQYF.

The CDR3 spells CASSAWVTDTQYF. The CDR3 DNA is TGTGCCAGCTCTGCTTGGGTCACAGATACGCAGTATTTT. The chain couples TRBV27 to TRBJ2-3; D gene ambiguous. In germline, CDR1 is MNHEY, CDR2 SMNVEV (reference sequence). Trimming removed 8 bases at V and 2 bases at J, with 11 bases between. The CDR3 has 13 residues.

This clonotype was counted between two and nine times. The chain links TRBV5-1 to TRBJ2-3; possibly TRBD2 for D (5 bases). CDR3 size: 14 residues. Germline loops: CDR1 SGHRS, CDR2 YFSETQ. V lost 6 bases and J 2 bases, leaving 13 bases between the germline ends. CDR3 amino acids: CASTEGGYTDTQYF. The CDR3 region has the DNA TGCGCCAGCACAGAAGGCGGGTACACAGATACGCAGTATTTT.

This clonotype came up a few times. The chain employs TRBV28 and TRBJ2-6; 8 nucleotides agree with TRBD2. This CDR3 contains 17 residues. The ends lost 10 bases at V and 0 bases at J; junction bases unmatched: 11. CDR1 and CDR2 (germline): MDHEN, SYDVKM. The CDR3 reads CATQRGFIASGANVLTF. The CDR3 DNA reads TGTGCCACACAGCGGGGGTTTATCGCCTCTGGGGCCAACGTCCTGACTTTC.

This clonotype was detected a few times. This sequence joins TRBV10-3 and TRBJ1-2; D is unresolved. V lost 4 bases to trimming and J lost 2 bases, with 11 bases between them. Germline loops: CDR1 ENHRY, CDR2 SYGVKD. The CDR3 has 14 amino acids. This chain's CDR3 is CAISVGSVNYGYTF. The CDR3, as DNA: TGTGCCATCAGTGTGGGGTCAGTGAACTATGGCTACACCTTC.

The chain carries TRBV5-1 and TRBJ2-2, with a weak D call TRBD1 (6 bases). The length of the CDR3 is 19 residues. The V and J ends lost 0 bases and 5 bases respectively, with 23 bases between them. In germline, CDR1 is SGHRS, CDR2 YFSETQ. This CDR3 reads CASSLVFSTRGAETGELFF. In DNA form, the CDR3 reads TGCGCCAGCAGCTTGGTCTTCAGCACCAGGGGCGCGGAGACCGGGGAGCTGTTTTTT.

As to this clonotype: A read error may produce the germline difference seen at one junction end. This chain links TRBV20-1 with TRBJ2-3; D is unresolved. The CDR3 has 11 amino acids. Germline values: CDR1 DFQATT, CDR2 SNEGSKA (reference sequence). DNA for the CDR3: TGCAGTGTTAGAAAGGAAGATACGCAGTATTTT. The encoded protein is CSVRKEDTQYF.

The chain couples TRBV29-1 to TRBJ1-1, with TRBD1 identical over 10 bases. Germline loops: CDR1 SQVTM, CDR2 ANQGSEA. V was clipped by 7 bases and J by 1 base; unmatched bases: 3. The CDR3 is 13 residues long. This CDR3 reads CSGRTGGNTEAFF. CDR3 nucleotides: TGCAGCGGCAGGACAGGGGGGAACACTGAAGCTTTCTTT.

The chain links TRBV29-1 to TRBJ2-1; perhaps TRBD1 as D (6 bases). V was pared by 4 bases and J by 0 bases, with 13 bases between. CDR1 SQVTM and CDR2 ANQGSEA come from the germline V gene. The CDR3 loop spans 15 amino acids. CDR3 loop: CSVGQRQASYNEQFF. The CDR3 coding sequence is TGCAGCGTTGGTCAAAGACAGGCCTCCTACAATGAGCAGTTCTTC.